This TCR beta chain originates from a study of PD-1 blockade in mismatch repair-deficient tumors. About the research overall: Enrolled about 2012-2016, patients had progressing, pretreated mismatch repair-deficient cancers of 12 types. Study findings and constraints: Tumor-resident clones, often undetectable pretreatment in blood, expanded then contracted after pembrolizumab.

Germline-derived CDR1 and CDR2 are LNHDA and SQIVND (reference sequence). Trimming cost V 9 bases and J 5 bases, with 23 bases left between them. The CDR3 spans 15 residues. TCRs were sequenced from a few patients responding to pembrolizumab. Notes on this clone: What it recognizes is unknown.

Sequencing was performed with immunoSEQ multiplex PCR; in TCRdb, only in-frame clones are kept and a portion is missing. The repertoire holds about 63,000 clones, with about 91% as singletons. This receptor was taken from an adult with mismatch repair-deficient cancer. The chain uses TRBV19 and TRBJ2-7, with a weak D call TRBD2 (6 bases). The sequences come from peripheral blood, collected 52 weeks after starting pembrolizumab. This CDR3 is CASSSPYRRDHEQYF. The CDR3 coding sequence is TGTGCCAGCTCATCTCCCTATCGGCGGGATCACGAGCAGTACTTC. The full variable domain, its missing parts supplied by reference TRBV19 and TRBJ2-7, is DGGITQSPKYLFRKEGQNVTLSCEQNLNHDAMYWYRQDPGQGLRLIYYSQIVNDFQKGDIAEGYSVSREKKESFPLTVTSAQKNPTAFYLCASSSPYRRDHEQYFGPGTRLTVT.